This T cell receptor (beta chain) was sequenced for a study of shared clonotypes between healthy human individuals. General observations from the study: Sharing of clonotypes among donors was expected to vary with sequencing depth.

The CDR3 is 18 residues long. Trimming cost V 4 bases and J 3 bases; bases outside gene matches: 13. Germline V lookup: CDR1 SGHNT, CDR2 YYREEE (reference sequence). The study drew its donors from healthy HIV-negative adults without recent acute infections or vaccinations. Genomic DNA from unsorted samples was obtained from 70 million to 95 million PBMCs (per sample). As for this clone: As yet, its antigen is unknown.

With ten immunoSEQ deep assay plates, unsorted PBMC DNA underwent sequencing. TCRdb's copy holds only in-frame clones and misses some; the assay was immunoSEQ multiplex PCR. In the table there are fewer than 650,000 clones, roughly four fifths of which are singletons. This clonotype was sampled from a woman aged 40 to 50 in good health. Some clones in this sample may be carry-over from other donors' samples. The V and J genes are TRBV5-4 and TRBJ1-4, with 9 bases lining up with TRBD1. The sample consisted of PBMCs. Here the CDR3 reads CASSPRADRGLANEKLFF. The CDR3 coding sequence is TGTGCCAGCAGCCCAAGGGCGGACAGGGGTTTAGCTAATGAAAAACTGTTTTTT.